This TCR beta chain was retrieved from a study of T-cell reconstitution after alpha-beta-depleted transplantation in children. Germline V gene lookup returns CDR1 DFQATT and CDR2 SNEGSKA (reference sequence). The ends lost 4 bases at V and 4 bases at J; junction bases unmatched: 10. The CDR3 spans 15 residues. The library targeted TCRbeta and was prepared with unique molecular identifiers. TCRdb fed the PCR reads into MiXCR, producing one record per CDR3 protein. The table shows about 540,000 distinct CDR3 sequences, with around 17% occurring only once. This specimen was PBMCs from the stem cell graft donor, taken from the stem cell graft. The clonotype originates from a human donor who donated a stem cell graft to a child with acute lymphoblastic leukemia. The rearrangement joins TRBV20-1 to TRBJ2-5; 9 bases are a match to TRBD2. CDR3 DNA: TGCAGTGCTATCTTCCCGGGACTAGCTATAGAGACCCAGTACTTC. Its translation: CSAIFPGLAIETQYF.